This passage covers 28 T cell receptor beta chains from one sample sequenced in a study of OX40 agonist ivuxolimab in advanced cancers. Library creation used the immunoSEQ multiplex PCR assay. TCRdb limited this immuneACCESS table to in-frame rearrangements with V and J called. A share of clones is missing; checked studies link under half to unresolved V genes, and the rest is unexplained. The sample table lists around 19,000 clones, around 78% of them with a count of one. Of the sample, around 59% is held by the ten largest clones. The starting material was CD4+ or CD8+ T cells sorted from blood, obtained in a trial of the OX40 agonist ivuxolimab. These TCRs come from an adult with an advanced solid tumor such as melanoma, head and neck, liver or kidney cancer.

This clone was observed a handful of times. V usage is TRBV27 and J usage is TRBJ1-5, with 8 positions matching TRBD1. V gave up 5 bases and J gave up 7 bases; unmatched junction bases: 4. This CDR3 has 13 amino acids. Germline V gene lookup returns CDR1 MNHEY and CDR2 SMNVEV (reference sequence). The CDR3 sequence is CASSPRGRQPQHF. The CDR3 DNA sequence: TGTGCCAGCAGTCCCAGGGGGCGGCAGCCCCAGCATTTT.

The rearrangement uses TRBV18 and TRBJ2-3, with TRBD2 matching over 11 bases. Germline V gene data show CDR1 as KGHSH and CDR2 as LQKENI. V lost 6 bases to trimming and J lost 3 bases; unmatched junction nucleotides: 8. The CDR3 covers 16 residues. The chain's CDR3 is CASSAGTSGSTDTQYF. As DNA, the CDR3 is TGTGCCAGCTCGGCTGGGACTAGCGGATCAACAGATACGCAGTATTTT.

This chain uses TRBV27 with TRBJ1-5; D not resolved. The CDR3 covers 11 residues. Germline CDR1 and CDR2: MNHEY and SMNVEV (reference sequence). Between the trimmed V and J ends, which lost 8 bases and 4 bases, there was a span of 6 bases. For the CDR3, the DNA is TGTGCCAGCGGCGAAAATCAGCCCCAGCATTTT. Translated, it gives CASGENQPQHF.

The table lists this clone with a count of one. The genes are TRBV5-5 and TRBJ1-2; D uncertain. Germline V CDR1 and CDR2: SGHKS, YYEKEE (reference sequence). V was clipped by 4 bases and J by 2 bases, with 21 bases between them. The CDR3 spans 17 residues. The CDR3 nucleotides are TGTGCCAGCAGCCTGCATTTTAGCGAGGAATTAAACTATGGCTACACCTTC. As protein: CASSLHFSEELNYGYTF.

The chain is built from TRBV11-2 and TRBJ2-2; D remains unclear. The V end was cut by 3 bases, the J end by 4 bases, with 9 bases between. From germline, CDR1 is SGHAT and CDR2 FQNNGV. This CDR3 has 14 residues. CDR3 protein: CASSFSVFTGELFF. The DNA of the CDR3 is TGTGCCAGCAGCTTCTCCGTTTTCACCGGGGAGCTGTTTTTT.

The chain has TRBV6-1 and TRBJ2-7; TRBD2 aligns across 7 bases. Germline V gives CDR1 MNHNS, CDR2 SASEGT. Germline trimming cut 3 bases from V and 3 bases from J; bases unmatched to any gene: 5. CDR3 length: 14 amino acids. The CDR3 nucleotides are TGTGCCAGCAGTGACGGACTAGGAGGCTACGAGCAGTACTTC. Translated: CASSDGLGGYEQYF.

V and J are TRBV15 and TRBJ1-5, with D perhaps TRBD1 (5 bases). V lost 1 base to trimming and J lost 4 bases, with 8 bases between them. The germline gives CDR1 LNHNV, CDR2 YYDKDF (reference sequence). The CDR3 is 14 residues long. This CDR3 is CATSRGGWNQPQHF. The CDR3 DNA sequence: TGTGCCACCAGCAGAGGGGGGTGGAATCAGCCCCAGCATTTT. Together with reference TRBV15 and TRBJ1-5, the CDR3 gives the full variable domain: DAMVIQNPRYQVTQFGKPVTLSCSQTLNHNVMYWYQQKSSQAPKLLFHYYDKDFNNEADTPDNFQSRRPNTSFCFLDIRSPGLGDTAMYLCATSRGGWNQPQHFGDGTRLSIL.

The chain links TRBV9 to TRBJ1-4; weak D call: TRBD1 (6 bases). Germline V gives CDR1 SGDLS, CDR2 YYNGEE. Between the trimmed V and J ends, which lost 3 bases and 6 bases, there was a span of 15 bases. The CDR3 spans 15 residues. DNA for the CDR3: TGTGCCAGCAGCGCCATACAGGGTCCGTATGAAAAACTGTTTTTT. Its translation is CASSAIQGPYEKLFF.

This chain's CDR3 is CASSKIRVQETQYF. CDR3 DNA sequence: TGTGCCAGCAGCAAAATCCGGGTACAAGAGACCCAGTACTTC. This rearrangement joins TRBV21-1 to TRBJ2-5; TRBD2 is the table's D call, not checked against the DNA. TRBV21-1 counts as a pseudogene. The CDR3 spans 14 residues.

This chain links TRBV27 with TRBJ2-7; D possibly corresponds to TRBD2 (5 bases). This CDR3 contains 13 residues. CDR1 is MNHEY and CDR2 is SMNVEV in the germline V gene (reference sequence). V lost 4 bases and J lost 2, with 9 bases in between. CDR3 region: CASSSGIPYEQYF. The CDR3, as DNA: TGTGCCAGCAGTTCCGGGATTCCCTACGAGCAGTACTTC.

The chain employs TRBV5-6 and TRBJ1-5; 8 nucleotides agree with TRBD1. Germline V gene lookup returns CDR1 SGHDT and CDR2 YYEEEE. The V segment lost 0 bases and the J segment 7 bases; nucleotides outside the gene matches: 9. The CDR3 consists of 16 residues. CDR3 region: CASSLGGAGGDQPQHF. Here the CDR3 DNA reads TGTGCCAGCAGCTTGGGTGGTGCAGGGGGCGACCAGCCCCAGCATTTT.

This sequence joins TRBV4-1 and TRBJ2-7; a weak D match, TRBD2 (5 bases). Germline CDR1 and CDR2: MGHRA and YSYEKL. V lost 1 base and J 3 bases, leaving 13 bases between the germline ends. CDR3 length: 15 residues. This chain's CDR3 is CASSQVEGAVYEQYF. CDR3 bases: TGCGCCAGCAGCCAAGTTGAGGGCGCGGTCTACGAGCAGTACTTC.

This sequence joins TRBV19 and TRBJ2-1; D may be TRBD1 (6 bases). V shed 3 bases and J shed 6 bases, with 18 bases lying between them. This CDR3 is 16 amino acids long. The germline V gene has CDR1 LNHDA and CDR2 SQIVND (reference sequence). Here the CDR3 reads CASSIDDRPPGNEQFF. CDR3 coding DNA: TGTGCCAGTAGTATCGATGACAGGCCCCCCGGCAATGAGCAGTTCTTC.

The V gene is TRBV19, the J gene TRBJ2-7; possible D gene TRBD2, 6 bases. Germline loops: CDR1 LNHDA, CDR2 SQIVND (reference sequence). V shed 3 bases and J shed 0 bases, with 12 bases lying between them. This CDR3 comprises 15 residues. CDR3 sequence reads: CASSISGSGSYEQYF. For the CDR3, the DNA is TGTGCCAGTAGTATCTCCGGGAGTGGCTCCTACGAGCAGTACTTC. Combining the CDR3 with reference TRBV19 and TRBJ2-7 gives the whole variable domain DGGITQSPKYLFRKEGQNVTLSCEQNLNHDAMYWYRQDPGQGLRLIYYSQIVNDFQKGDIAEGYSVSREKKESFPLTVTSAQKNPTAFYLCASSISGSGSYEQYFGPGTRLTVT.

The genes are TRBV7-9 and TRBJ1-6, with D possibly being TRBD1 (6 bases). V was clipped by 7 bases and J by 15 bases, with 19 bases between them. The length of the CDR3 is 13 residues. Germline CDR1 SEHNR, CDR2 FQNEAQ (reference sequence). In nucleotides, the CDR3 is TGTGCCAGCAAGGAAGCCGGGGGCGCACTCCTCCACTTT. Protein: CASKEAGGALLHF. The whole variable domain, filled in from reference TRBV7-9 and TRBJ1-6, reads DTGVSQNPRHKITKRGQNVTFRCDPISEHNRLYWYRQTLGQGPEFLTYFQNEAQLEKSRLLSDRFSAERPKGSFSTLEIQRTEQGDSAMYLCASKEAGGALLHFGNGTRLTVT.

The gene calls are TRBV7-8 and TRBJ2-5, with TRBD1 matching over 8 bases. After removal of 3 bases from V and 0 bases from J, the junction contained 12 bases not matched to a gene. CDR1 SGHVS and CDR2 FQNEAQ come from the germline V gene. This CDR3 is 18 amino acids long. CDR3 sequence (DNA): TGTGCCAGCAGCTTGCCCTTGGACAGGGTGGTGGACCAAGAGACCCAGTACTTC. Encoded protein: CASSLPLDRVVDQETQYF.

The gene calls are TRBV28 and TRBJ2-7; TRBD1 matches 9 bases. This CDR3 region has 14 residues. Germline CDR1 and CDR2: MDHEN and SYDVKM. Trimming at V came to 6 bases and at J to 2 bases, leaving 5 bases not matched to a gene. DNA for the CDR3: TGTGCCAGCAGCCCGGGACAGGGTCCCTACGAGCAGTACTTC. This gives the protein CASSPGQGPYEQYF.

The gene calls are TRBV6-5 and TRBJ2-7; 16 bases agree with TRBD2. V lost 2 bases and J lost 4; bases outside the gene matches: 2. Germline loops: CDR1 MNHEY, CDR2 SVGAGI. The length of the CDR3 is 16 residues. CDR3 coding DNA: TGTGCCAGCAGTTACGGGACTAGCGGGGGGGCGTACGAGCAGTACTTC. Translation: CASSYGTSGGAYEQYF.

V gene TRBV7-6 combines with J gene TRBJ2-7; D not resolved. Germline V lookup: CDR1 SGHVS, CDR2 FNYEAQ. V was clipped by 5 bases and J by 6 bases, with 17 bases between them. This CDR3 spans 14 amino acids. The CDR3 nucleotides are TGTGCCAGCAGCCCAGAAACCTCCCCCCTCGAGCAGTACTTC. It yields the protein CASSPETSPLEQYF.

V gene TRBV5-4 combines with J gene TRBJ1-2; D remains ambiguous. The CDR3 runs to 13 residues. V lost 0 bases, J lost 5 bases, and 8 bases lay in between. Germline assignment: CDR1 SGHNT and CDR2 YYREEE (reference sequence). The CDR3 reads CASSLAAAYGYTF. For the CDR3, the DNA is TGTGCCAGCAGCTTGGCGGCAGCTTATGGCTACACCTTC.

V and J are TRBV4-3 and TRBJ2-1, with 8 bases aligning to TRBD1. Germline assignment: CDR1 LGHNA and CDR2 YSLEER. The V segment lost 1 base and the J segment 8 bases; nucleotides outside the gene matches: 7. The CDR3 spans 15 residues. The CDR3, as DNA: TGCGCCAGCAGCCAAGGGGCAGGGGGCTTGTATGAGCAGTTCTTC. It encodes CASSQGAGGLYEQFF.

This clone was recorded once. V gene TRBV4-3 combines with J gene TRBJ2-2, with D unresolved. The CDR3 covers 17 residues. Trimming removed 0 bases at V and 2 bases at J, with 13 bases between. Germline lookup yields CDR1 LGHNA and CDR2 YSLEER. The CDR3 here is CASSQDFDNPNTGELFF. In DNA, the CDR3 is TGCGCCAGCAGCCAAGATTTCGACAATCCTAACACCGGGGAGCTGTTTTTT.

This CDR3 is CASSDSTSGNNEQFF. The CDR3 bases are TGTGCCAGCAGTGACTCGACTAGCGGAAACAATGAGCAGTTCTTC. The J gene is TRBJ2-1, the V gene TRBV6-4; 9 bases are a match to TRBD2. CDR1 is MRHNA and CDR2 is SNTAGT in the germline V gene. V lost 0 bases to trimming and J lost 5 bases; unmatched junction nucleotides: 2. This CDR3 has 15 amino acids.

This chain connects TRBV27 to TRBJ1-1, with D uncertain. Trimming removed 2 bases from V and 5 bases from J, with 6 bases in between. Germline CDR1 and CDR2: MNHEY and SMNVEV (reference sequence). The CDR3 loop spans 12 amino acids. CDR3 nucleotides: TGTGCCAGCAGTTTAGATAGGACTGAAGCTTTCTTT. Protein sequence: CASSLDRTEAFF.

The chain has TRBV14 and TRBJ2-1; TRBD2 might be the D (6 bases). The CDR3 sequence is 18 residues long. The germline V gene has CDR1 SGHDN and CDR2 FVKESK. Trimming took off 4 bases at V and 0 bases at J, with 19 bases between the two ends. The CDR3: CASSPDDRDWSSYNEQFF. In DNA, the CDR3 is TGTGCCAGCAGCCCCGACGACCGGGACTGGAGCTCCTACAATGAGCAGTTCTTC.

V and J are TRBV27 and TRBJ2-7, with D perhaps given as TRBD1 or TRBD2 (6 bases each). Per the germline V gene, CDR1 is MNHEY and CDR2 is SMNVEV (reference sequence). Trimming cost V 5 bases and J 0 bases, with 17 bases left between them. The CDR3 sequence is 16 residues long. In DNA form, the CDR3 reads TGTGCCAGCAGTACACGGGGGCAGGGAACCTCCTACGAGCAGTACTTC. Translation: CASSTRGQGTSYEQYF.

The chain is built from TRBV27 and TRBJ1-2; D call uncertain. The V end lost 5 bases, the J end lost 1 base, and 14 bases lay between the germline ends. The germline V gene has CDR1 MNHEY and CDR2 SMNVEV (reference sequence). This CDR3 region has 15 residues. The CDR3 DNA follows: TGTGCCAGCAGTCCAAAACTTCAGCGTAACTATGGCTACACCTTC. Protein sequence: CASSPKLQRNYGYTF.

This chain connects TRBV27 to TRBJ1-1, with D possibly being TRBD1 (5 bases). V was shortened by 0 bases and J by 8 bases, with 19 bases between the two germline ends. The CDR3 totals 16 residues. Looked up from germline, CDR1 is MNHEY and CDR2 is SMNVEV (reference sequence). The CDR3 coding sequence is TGTGCCAGCAGTTTATCGGGTATGCTGGGGGATTGGGAAGCTTTCTTT. Its translation: CASSLSGMLGDWEAFF.